The 14 T cell receptor beta chains given below trace back to one sample, sequenced in a study of T-cell reconstitution after alpha-beta-depleted transplantation in children. The library targeted TCRbeta and was prepared with unique molecular identifiers. TCRdb fed the PCR reads into MiXCR, producing one record per CDR3 protein. The sample shows 600,000 to 700,000 distinct CDR3 sequences, roughly 15% of them seen only once. Sequencing used PBMCs from the stem cell graft donor, obtained from the stem cell graft. Receptor source: a human donor who donated a stem cell graft to a child with acute myeloid leukemia.

The chain joins TRBV11-2 to TRBJ2-1; D not certain. V lost 6 bases and J lost 1, with 16 bases in between. This CDR3 is 16 amino acids long. Germline V gene lookup returns CDR1 SGHAT and CDR2 FQNNGV. CDR3 amino acids: CASRSLDPSSYNEQFF. CDR3 nucleotides: TGTGCCAGCAGGTCCCTAGATCCCTCGTCCTACAATGAGCAGTTCTTC.

The rearrangement links TRBV12-3 or TRBV12-4 to TRBJ2-2; D unresolved. Between the trimmed V and J ends, which lost 6 bases and 5 bases, there was a span of 7 bases. This CDR3 spans 12 amino acids. CDR3: CASRLLTGELFF. The CDR3 DNA sequence: TGTGCCAGCAGATTATTAACCGGGGAGCTGTTTTTT.

This clonotype showed up just a few times. The chain links TRBV11-2 to TRBJ2-2; D call uncertain. CDR3 length: 15 amino acids. V was pared by 6 bases and J by 1 base, with 12 bases between. The germline CDR1 and CDR2 sequences are SGHAT and FQNNGV. CDR3 protein: CASRAAEVNTGELFF. Here the CDR3 DNA reads TGTGCCAGCAGGGCTGCCGAAGTGAACACCGGGGAGCTGTTTTTT.

This clonotype was seen more than once but under ten times. J is TRBJ1-5 and V is TRBV25-1, with D maybe TRBD1 (5 bases). V was pared by 4 bases and J by 0 bases, with 19 bases between. The CDR3 loop spans 18 amino acids. CDR1 is MGHDK, CDR2 SYGVNS, per germline. The CDR3 DNA follows: TGTGCCAGCAGTGGCCGGGGCAGGGCCGAGGATAGCAATCAGCCCCAGCATTTT. This gives the protein CASSGRGRAEDSNQPQHF.

On this clonotype itself: As the CDR3 is not closed by the conserved phenylalanine or tryptophan, this likely results from a read error. The J gene is TRBJ1-1, the V gene TRBV20-1; 7 bases align to TRBD1. With 5 bases clipped from V and 1 base from J, the junction kept 7 bases outside the gene matches. The germline CDR1 and CDR2 sequences are DFQATT and SNEGSKA (reference sequence). The CDR3 runs to 14 residues. The CDR3 loop is CSARMPGGNTEAFL. The CDR3 nucleotides are TGCAGTGCTCGGATGCCAGGGGGGAACACTGAAGCTTTCTTA.

Comment on this clonotype: No conserved phenylalanine or tryptophan is present at the end of the CDR3, so a read error is the likely explanation. The V and J genes are TRBV6-6 and TRBJ1-1; D is perhaps TRBD1 (6 bases). This CDR3 region has 12 residues. The V gene lost 6 bases and the J gene lost 5 bases, with 10 bases spanning the gap. Germline CDR1 reads MNHNY; CDR2 reads SVGAGI (reference sequence). Written as DNA, the CDR3 is TGTGCCAGCAGGACACAGGGAACTGAAGCTTTCCTT. This gives the protein CASRTQGTEAFL.

The chain couples TRBV20-1 to TRBJ1-6; weak D call: TRBD1 (5 bases). Trimming shortened V by 6 bases and J by 7 bases, and 22 bases separated the two germline ends. Germline assignment: CDR1 DFQATT and CDR2 SNEGSKA (reference sequence). CDR3 length: 16 residues. CDR3 coding DNA: TGCAGTGCCCAGCGGTGGGGGAAGGGAGCAAATTCACCCCTCCACTTT. This sequence encodes CSAQRWGKGANSPLHF.

This clonotype was detected ten times or more. The rearrangement uses TRBV5-1 and TRBJ2-1, with 10 bases identical to TRBD1. J was trimmed by 1 base and V by 3 bases; bases with no gene match: 4. Germline values: CDR1 SGHRS, CDR2 YFSETQ. This CDR3 comprises 16 residues. Here the CDR3 reads CASSSGQGSSYNEQFF. CDR3 DNA: TGCGCCAGCAGCTCGGGACAGGGGAGTTCCTACAATGAGCAGTTCTTC. Full variable domain (rest looked up from reference TRBV5-1 and TRBJ2-1): KAGVTQTPRYLIKTRGQQVTLSCSPISGHRSVSWYQQTPGQGLQFLFEYFSETQRNKGNFPGRFSGRQFSNSRSEMNVSTLELGDSALYLCASSSGQGSSYNEQFFGPGTRLTVL.

CDR3 loop: CASSAWRSGTGELFF. The CDR3 region has the DNA TGTGCCAGCTCGGCTTGGCGTTCGGGCACCGGGGAGCTGTTTTTT. The V gene is TRBV6-2 or TRBV6-3, the J gene TRBJ2-2; the D is unclear. The CDR3 totals 15 residues. Between the trimmed V and J ends, which lost 8 bases and 4 bases, there was a span of 17 bases. In germline, CDR1 is MNHEY, CDR2 SVGEGT.

J is TRBJ1-2 and V is TRBV20-1, with D unclear. Trimming removed 1 base at V and 0 bases at J, with 9 bases between. This CDR3 is built from 14 residues. CDR1 and CDR2 from the germline V gene are DFQATT and SNEGSKA (reference sequence). The CDR3 DNA is TGCAGTGCTAGAGGGGCCGGTCCTAACTATGGCTACACCTTC. It encodes CSARGAGPNYGYTF.

This chain uses TRBV10-2 with TRBJ2-2; no clear D. Trimming removed 2 bases from V and 6 bases from J, with 13 bases in between. Germline lookup yields CDR1 WSHSY and CDR2 SAAADI. There are 15 residues in the CDR3. The CDR3 bases are TGCGCCAGCAGTGAGATCGGGCTAAAACCCGGGGAGCTGTTTTTT. Amino acids: CASSEIGLKPGELFF.

The chain couples TRBV11-2 to TRBJ1-5, with D possibly being TRBD1 (5 bases). Per the germline V gene, CDR1 is SGHAT and CDR2 is FQNNGV. With 5 bases removed from V and 0 bases from J, the gap between germline ends came to 11 bases. The CDR3 is 15 residues long. CDR3 residues: CASSLGHNSNQPQHF. CDR3 nucleotides: TGTGCCAGCAGCCTCGGACACAATAGCAATCAGCCCCAGCATTTT.

This clonotype was counted between two and nine times. This chain connects TRBV6-1 to TRBJ1-2; D is unresolved. Trimming left V 6 bases short and J 8 bases short, with 25 bases between. Germline lookup yields CDR1 MNHNS and CDR2 SASEGT. The CDR3 runs 16 residues. The CDR3 loop reads CASSQISPTIGLGYTF. The CDR3 DNA reads as TGTGCCAGCAGCCAAATAAGCCCTACTATCGGCTTAGGCTACACCTTC.

This clonotype was counted many times. The chain has TRBV5-1 and TRBJ1-1; D is uncertain. This CDR3 is built from 14 residues. Trimming left V 0 bases short and J 1 base short, with 7 bases between. Germline V gene sequence: CDR1 SGHRS, CDR2 YFSETQ. CDR3 sequence reads: CASSLGSRNTEAFF. CDR3 nucleotides: TGCGCCAGCAGCTTGGGTAGTAGGAACACTGAAGCTTTCTTT.